This TCR beta chain was sequenced for a study of blood T cell repertoires in COVID-19. Study summary: T cells, B-cell-depleted T cells, or PBMCs supplied cDNA or gDNA.

This clone was seen a few times. Germline CDR1 reads MGHRA; CDR2 reads YSYEKL. V was shortened by 5 bases and J by 7 bases, with 15 bases between the two germline ends. The CDR3 extends over 14 amino acids. Per the study methods: Nucleated cell number was recorded as an estimate derived from reference gene primer amplification. TCRdb's table, derived via immunoSEQ multiplex PCR, lists solely in-frame clones and lacks some. Clone size and the V and J calls come from that table; the DNA yielded D and trimming. This table has around 81,000 clones, 60% to 80% appearing once. The sample consisted of peripheral blood. J is TRBJ2-1 and V is TRBV4-1; D unclear. The TCR originated in a human donor in a cohort sampled during active COVID-19. CDR3 protein: CASSSFGFGNEQFF. Here the CDR3 DNA reads TGCGCCAGCAGCTCCTTCGGGTTTGGAAATGAGCAGTTCTTC.